This is a list of T cell receptor beta chains from one sample in a study of radiation and T cells in renal cell carcinoma. Only in-frame clones appear in the TCRdb table, and some are missing; sequencing was by immunoSEQ multiplex PCR. The table has roughly 130,000 clones, 88% seen once. The input for sequencing was blood, taken from a patient whose treatment included radiotherapy and nephrectomy. The receptor set was obtained from a woman aged 70-85 years with renal cell carcinoma. The conserved cysteine and the conserved F or W are not part of the CDR3 here.

CDR3 length: 12; J gene: TRBJ1-1; V gene: TRBV19; CDR3 protein: ATRDDGLSTEAF
CDR3 length: 14; J gene: TRBJ2-7; V gene: TRBV11-3; CDR3 protein: ASSWGLAGARGEQY
CDR3 length: 11; J gene: TRBJ1-1; V gene: TRBV6-5; CDR3 protein: ASSYVEGTEAF
CDR3 length: 13; J gene: TRBJ1-1; V gene: TRBV2; CDR3 protein: ASSLQGKGATEAF
CDR3 length: 12; J gene: TRBJ1-1; V gene: TRBV9; CDR3 protein: ASSPGLMNTEAF
CDR3 length: 17; J gene: TRBJ1-2; V gene: TRBV23-1; CDR3 protein: ASSQSNQQNRTGDYGYT
CDR3 length: 16; J gene: TRBJ2-3; V gene: TRBV10-3; CDR3 protein: AISLPLIAGGPPDTQY
CDR3 length: 12; J gene: TRBJ2-7; V gene: TRBV7-3; CDR3 protein: ASSYGTGGYEQY
CDR3 length: 10; J gene: TRBJ2-7; V gene: TRBV28; CDR3 protein: ASREGRGEQY
CDR3 length: 13; J gene: TRBJ2-7; V gene: TRBV11-2; CDR3 protein: ASSLRQVYSYEQY
CDR3 length: 12; J gene: TRBJ1-3; V gene: TRBV19; CDR3 protein: ASSIDDGGSTIY
CDR3 length: 11; J gene: TRBJ2-3; V gene: TRBV7-9; CDR3 protein: ASTVSGTDTQY
CDR3 length: 13; J gene: TRBJ1-3; V gene: TRBV19; CDR3 protein: ASSQGALSGNTIY
CDR3 length: 14; J gene: TRBJ1-6; V gene: TRBV7-2; CDR3 protein: ASSSLQGRGHSPLH
CDR3 length: 13; J gene: TRBJ2-1; V gene: TRBV11-2; CDR3 protein: ASRSTSGGWNEQF
CDR3 length: 13; J gene: TRBJ2-1; V gene: TRBV9; CDR3 protein: ASSVKPGINNEQF
CDR3 length: 14; J gene: TRBJ2-3; V gene: TRBV5-4; CDR3 protein: ASSISLAGSTDTQY
CDR3 length: 12; J gene: TRBJ2-7; V gene: TRBV30; CDR3 protein: AWSLRIDSYEQY
CDR3 length: 12; J gene: TRBJ2-6; V gene: TRBV29-1; CDR3 protein: SVLQGAGANVLT
CDR3 length: 14; J gene: TRBJ2-3; V gene: TRBV11-3; CDR3 protein: ASSLSSGANTDTQY
CDR3 length: 11; J gene: TRBJ2-7; V gene: TRBV5-1; CDR3 protein: ASSLGDRGEQY
CDR3 length: 11; J gene: TRBJ2-1; V gene: TRBV27; CDR3 protein: ASSGTGWNEQF
CDR3 length: 15; J gene: TRBJ1-2; V gene: TRBV15; CDR3 protein: ATSRDGIQKYSYGYT
CDR3 length: 13; J gene: TRBJ2-5; V gene: TRBV5-1; CDR3 protein: ASSPSGTLTETQY
CDR3 length: 12; J gene: TRBJ1-2; V gene: TRBV29-1; CDR3 protein: SVDGPMNLYGYT
CDR3 length: 14; J gene: TRBJ2-2; V gene: TRBV30; CDR3 protein: AWSARDRGRTGELF
CDR3 length: 11; J gene: TRBJ1-1; V gene: TRBV29-1; CDR3 protein: SVRTGANTEAF
CDR3 length: 13; J gene: TRBJ1-5; V gene: TRBV10-3; CDR3 protein: AISESWGGNQPQH
CDR3 length: 11; J gene: TRBJ2-5; V gene: TRBV27; CDR3 protein: ASWTGGRETQY
CDR3 length: 12; J gene: TRBJ1-2; V gene: TRBV5-1; CDR3 protein: ASSRETSDYGYT
CDR3 length: 10; J gene: TRBJ1-6; V gene: TRBV19; CDR3 protein: ASSRDNSPLH
CDR3 length: 13; J gene: TRBJ2-5; V gene: TRBV14; CDR3 protein: ASSQGVGFRETQY
CDR3 length: 10; J gene: TRBJ2-7; V gene: TRBV7-2; CDR3 protein: ASSSSGYEQY
CDR3 length: 13; J gene: TRBJ2-1; V gene: TRBV7-9; CDR3 protein: ASSLELAGANEQF
CDR3 length: 12; J gene: TRBJ1-1; V gene: TRBV6-4; CDR3 protein: ASSETGGGTEAF
CDR3 length: 13; J gene: TRBJ2-5; V gene: TRBV5-6; CDR3 protein: ASSRTGQAQETQY
CDR3 length: 12; J gene: TRBJ1-1; V gene: TRBV6-5; CDR3 protein: ASSPRGTNTEAF
CDR3 length: 13; J gene: TRBJ1-6; V gene: TRBV5-4; CDR3 protein: ASSLDSSYNSPLH
CDR3 length: 9; J gene: TRBJ2-5; V gene: TRBV7-6; CDR3 protein: ASGRKETQY
CDR3 length: 12; J gene: TRBJ1-1; V gene: TRBV29-1; CDR3 protein: SGTQGLMNTEAF
CDR3 length: 11; J gene: TRBJ1-4; V gene: TRBV7-9; CDR3 protein: AGQQGGNEKLF
CDR3 length: 11; J gene: TRBJ2-5; V gene: TRBV5-1; CDR3 protein: ASSSGQGETQY
CDR3 length: 12; J gene: TRBJ2-3; V gene: TRBV5-4; CDR3 protein: ASSVAGGGDTQY
CDR3 length: 13; J gene: TRBJ2-5; V gene: TRBV14; CDR3 protein: ASSQVVGIQETQY
CDR3 length: 12; J gene: TRBJ1-5; V gene: TRBV6-6; CDR3 protein: ASSSGQSNQPQH
CDR3 length: 11; J gene: TRBJ1-5; V gene: TRBV18; CDR3 protein: ASSPLFGQPQH
CDR3 length: 12; J gene: TRBJ1-5; V gene: TRBV28; CDR3 protein: ASSLVSAYQPQH
CDR3 length: 12; J gene: TRBJ2-1; V gene: TRBV18; CDR3 protein: ASSPFRAYNEQF
CDR3 length: 11; J gene: TRBJ1-2; V gene: TRBV6-5; CDR3 protein: ASTRGSRYGYT
CDR3 length: 14; J gene: TRBJ2-6; V gene: TRBV19; CDR3 protein: ASSKGRSSGANVLT
CDR3 length: 12; J gene: TRBJ2-1; V gene: TRBV7-2; CDR3 protein: ASSPRLSYNEQF